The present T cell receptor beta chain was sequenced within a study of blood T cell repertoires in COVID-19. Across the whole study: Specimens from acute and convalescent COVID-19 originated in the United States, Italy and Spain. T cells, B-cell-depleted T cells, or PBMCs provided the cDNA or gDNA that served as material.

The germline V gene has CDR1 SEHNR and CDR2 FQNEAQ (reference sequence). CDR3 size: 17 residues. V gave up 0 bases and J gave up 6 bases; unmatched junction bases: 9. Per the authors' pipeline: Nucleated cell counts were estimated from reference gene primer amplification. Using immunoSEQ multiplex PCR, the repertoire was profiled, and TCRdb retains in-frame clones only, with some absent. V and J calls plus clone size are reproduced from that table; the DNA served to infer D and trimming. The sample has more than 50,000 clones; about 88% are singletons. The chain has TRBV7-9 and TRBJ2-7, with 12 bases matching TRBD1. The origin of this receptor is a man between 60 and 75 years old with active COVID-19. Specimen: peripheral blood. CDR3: CASSLAVSGTGGAEQYF. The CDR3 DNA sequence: TGTGCCAGCAGCTTAGCGGTCAGCGGGACAGGGGGCGCCGAGCAGTACTTC. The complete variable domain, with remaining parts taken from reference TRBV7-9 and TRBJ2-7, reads DTGVSQNPRHKITKRGQNVTFRCDPISEHNRLYWYRQTLGQGPEFLTYFQNEAQLEKSRLLSDRFSAERPKGSFSTLEIQRTEQGDSAMYLCASSLAVSGTGGAEQYFGPGTRLTVT.